The 9 T cell receptor beta chains presented below share a single source sample, sequenced in a study of beta chain features in type 1 diabetes. The sequenced template was cDNA made from the entire isolated RNA. Measured with immunoSEQ multiplex PCR; TCRdb has only the in-frame clones, and not every one. The profile shows about 160,000 clones, 6.5% to 8.5% of them singletons. These receptors' antigens are unknown. Study-wide results and caveats: For Type 1 diabetes patients, all four CD4+ subsets carried TCRB CDR3s that were moderately but significantly shorter.

The sample was central memory CD4+ T cells from blood. These TCRs come from a woman in her late teens or twenties with type 1 diabetes.

This clone turned up a few times. The chain combines TRBV2 with TRBJ2-5, with 9 bases matching TRBD2. The germline CDR1 and CDR2 sequences are SNHLY and FYNNEI. The CDR3 sequence is 15 residues long. The V gene end was trimmed by 2 bases and the J gene end by 2 bases; junction bases not matched to a gene: 3. CDR3 protein: CASSELAGFQETQYF. The DNA of the CDR3 is TGTGCCAGCAGTGAACTAGCGGGGTTTCAAGAGACCCAGTACTTC.

The V call is TRBV7-3, the J call TRBJ2-1, with 9 bases aligning to TRBD2. The CDR3 has 15 residues. Trimming took 5 bases from V and 4 from J; bases not matched to a gene: 6. The germline V gene encodes CDR1 SGHTA and CDR2 FQGTGA. The CDR3 nucleotides read TGTGCCAGCAGCGTCGCAGCGGGAGGTTACAATGAGCAGTTCTTC. This codes for CASSVAAGGYNEQFF.

This clone turned up a few times. This chain uses TRBV29-1 with TRBJ1-3, with D maybe TRBD1 (5 bases). In germline, CDR1 is SQVTM, CDR2 ANQGSEA. Trimming stripped 4 bases from V and 3 bases from J, with 13 bases between. The CDR3 is 14 amino acids. The CDR3 nucleotides are TGCAGCGTTGTACGGGGGGAACTTGGAAACACCATATATTTT. The encoded protein is CSVVRGELGNTIYF.

The chain carries TRBV27 and TRBJ2-5; D may be TRBD1 (5 bases). The V gene's germline CDR1 is MNHEY and CDR2 SMNVEV (reference sequence). V was trimmed by 3 bases and J by 5 bases, leaving 13 bases between them. CDR3 length: 14 amino acids. This chain's CDR3 is CASSLKGRGETQYF. CDR3 DNA sequence: TGTGCCAGCAGTTTGAAGGGGCGTGGGGAGACCCAGTACTTC.

This clone was seen only a few times. The V and J genes are TRBV4-1 and TRBJ2-7; tentatively, D is TRBD1 (6 bases). The CDR3 is made up of 14 amino acids. V lost 4 bases, J lost 3 bases, and 13 bases lay in between. CDR1 is MGHRA, CDR2 YSYEKL, per germline. This chain's CDR3 is CASSLTGTRYEQYF. The CDR3 bases are TGCGCCAGCAGCCTGACCGGGACACGCTACGAGCAGTACTTC.

This clone was seen a few times. The rearrangement uses TRBV7-9 and TRBJ2-1; no clear D. The germline CDR1 and CDR2 sequences are SEHNR and FQNEAQ (reference sequence). Trimming cost V 4 bases and J 0 bases, with 16 bases left between them. The CDR3 is made up of 17 amino acids. The CDR3 nucleotides are TGTGCCAGCAGCTCCCCCCAGTCGAAGTACTCCTACAATGAGCAGTTCTTC. This translates into CASSSPQSKYSYNEQFF.

The chain has TRBV18 and TRBJ1-5, with D possibly matching TRBD1 (5 bases). CDR1 and CDR2 (germline): KGHSH, LQKENI. Trimming cost V 2 bases and J 3 bases, with 14 bases left between them. This CDR3 contains 16 residues. The CDR3 loop is CASSPNGQGNNQPQHF. CDR3 coding DNA: TGTGCCAGCTCACCAAATGGACAAGGGAACAATCAGCCCCAGCATTTT. The whole variable domain, filled in from reference TRBV18 and TRBJ1-5, reads NAGVMQNPRHLVRRRGQEARLRCSPMKGHSHVYWYRQLPEEGLKFMVYLQKENIIDESGMPKERFSAEFPKEGPSILRIQQVVRGDSAAYFCASSPNGQGNNQPQHFGDGTRLSIL.

The sample holds a few counts of this clone. The chain joins TRBV7-9 to TRBJ2-5; 10 bases align to TRBD2. With V trimmed by 5 bases and J by 2 bases, 8 bases remained unmatched. There are 16 residues in the CDR3. The germline CDR1 and CDR2 sequences are SEHNR and FQNEAQ (reference sequence). This CDR3 reads CASSPRLAGVQETQYF. CDR3 nucleotides: TGTGCCAGCAGCCCCCGGCTAGCGGGAGTTCAAGAGACCCAGTACTTC.

The chain employs TRBV4-3 and TRBJ2-1, with D possibly matching TRBD2 (5 bases). The CDR3 is made up of 16 amino acids. Trimming removed 0 bases at V and 3 bases at J, with 12 bases between. CDR1 is LGHNA, CDR2 YSLEER, per germline. DNA of the CDR3: TGCGCCAGCAGCCAAGATCCCGAGGGTTACTACAATGAGCAGTTCTTC. It translates to CASSQDPEGYYNEQFF.